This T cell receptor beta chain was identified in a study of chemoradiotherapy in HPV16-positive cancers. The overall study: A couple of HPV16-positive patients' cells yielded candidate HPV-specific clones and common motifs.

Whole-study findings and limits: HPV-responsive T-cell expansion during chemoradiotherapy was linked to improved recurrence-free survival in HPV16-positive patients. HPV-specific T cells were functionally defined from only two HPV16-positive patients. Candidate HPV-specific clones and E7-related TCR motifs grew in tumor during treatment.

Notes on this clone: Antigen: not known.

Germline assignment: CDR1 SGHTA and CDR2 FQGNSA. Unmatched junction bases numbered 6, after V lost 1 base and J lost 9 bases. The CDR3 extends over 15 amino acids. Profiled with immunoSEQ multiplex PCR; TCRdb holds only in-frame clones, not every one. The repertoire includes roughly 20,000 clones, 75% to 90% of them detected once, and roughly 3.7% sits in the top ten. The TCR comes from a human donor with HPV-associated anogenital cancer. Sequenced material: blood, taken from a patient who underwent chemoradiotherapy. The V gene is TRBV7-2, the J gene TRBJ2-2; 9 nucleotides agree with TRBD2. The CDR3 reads CASSLVLAGNRELFF. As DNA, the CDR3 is TGTGCCAGCAGCTTAGTGCTAGCGGGGAATCGGGAGCTGTTTTTT.